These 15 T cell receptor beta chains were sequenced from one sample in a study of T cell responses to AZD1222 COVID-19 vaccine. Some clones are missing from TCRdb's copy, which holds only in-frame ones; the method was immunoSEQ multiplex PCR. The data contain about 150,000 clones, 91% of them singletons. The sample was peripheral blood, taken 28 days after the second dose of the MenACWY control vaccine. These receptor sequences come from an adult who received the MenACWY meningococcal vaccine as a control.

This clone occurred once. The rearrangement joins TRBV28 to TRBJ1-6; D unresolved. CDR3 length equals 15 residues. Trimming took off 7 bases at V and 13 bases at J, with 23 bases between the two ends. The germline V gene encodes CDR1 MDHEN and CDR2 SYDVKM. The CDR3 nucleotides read TGTGCCAGCAATCAACAGCCCCTCGTAGGATCCCCCCTCCACTTT. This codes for CASNQQPLVGSPLHF. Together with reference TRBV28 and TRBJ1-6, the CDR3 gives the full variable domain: DVKVTQSSRYLVKRTGEKVFLECVQDMDHENMFWYRQDPGLGLRLIYFSYDVKMKEKGDIPEGYSVSREKKERFSLILESASTNQTSMYLCASNQQPLVGSPLHFGNGTRLTVT.

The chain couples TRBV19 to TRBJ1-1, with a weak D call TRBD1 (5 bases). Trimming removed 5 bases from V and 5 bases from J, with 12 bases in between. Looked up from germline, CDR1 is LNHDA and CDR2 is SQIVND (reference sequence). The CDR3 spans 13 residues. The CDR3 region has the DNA TGTGCCAGTAGTCTCAGGGTCTTGACTGAAGCTTTCTTT. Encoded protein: CASSLRVLTEAFF. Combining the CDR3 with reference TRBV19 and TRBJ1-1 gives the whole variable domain DGGITQSPKYLFRKEGQNVTLSCEQNLNHDAMYWYRQDPGQGLRLIYYSQIVNDFQKGDIAEGYSVSREKKESFPLTVTSAQKNPTAFYLCASSLRVLTEAFFGQGTRLTVV.

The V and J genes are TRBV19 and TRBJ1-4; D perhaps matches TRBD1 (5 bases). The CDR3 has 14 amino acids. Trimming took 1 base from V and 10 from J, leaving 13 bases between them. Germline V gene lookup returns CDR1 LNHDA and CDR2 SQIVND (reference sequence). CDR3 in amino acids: CASSIGRAEGKLFF. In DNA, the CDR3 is TGTGCCAGTAGTATAGGCAGGGCCGAAGGAAAACTGTTTTTT.

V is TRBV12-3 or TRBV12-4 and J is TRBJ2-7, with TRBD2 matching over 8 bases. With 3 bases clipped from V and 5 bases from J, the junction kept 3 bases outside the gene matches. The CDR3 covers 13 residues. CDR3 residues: CASSFNGGDEQYF. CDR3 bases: TGTGCCAGCAGTTTTAACGGGGGGGACGAGCAGTACTTC.

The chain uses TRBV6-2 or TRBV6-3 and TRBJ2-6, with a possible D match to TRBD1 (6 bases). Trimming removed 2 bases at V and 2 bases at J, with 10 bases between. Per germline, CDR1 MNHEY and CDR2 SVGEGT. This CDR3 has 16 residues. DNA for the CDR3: TGTGCCAGCAGTTACCCACAGGGACCTGGGGCCAACGTCCTGACTTTC. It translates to CASSYPQGPGANVLTF.

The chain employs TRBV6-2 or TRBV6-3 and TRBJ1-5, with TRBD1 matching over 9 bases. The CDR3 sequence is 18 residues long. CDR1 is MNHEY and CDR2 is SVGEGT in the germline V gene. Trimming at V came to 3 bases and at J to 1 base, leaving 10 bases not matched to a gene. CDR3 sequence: CASSYPPLDRGSNQPQHF. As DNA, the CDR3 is TGTGCCAGCAGTTATCCTCCATTGGACAGGGGAAGCAATCAGCCCCAGCATTTT.

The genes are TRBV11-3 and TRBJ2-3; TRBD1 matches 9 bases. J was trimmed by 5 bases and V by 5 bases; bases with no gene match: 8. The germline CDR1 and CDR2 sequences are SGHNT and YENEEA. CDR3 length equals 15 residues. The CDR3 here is CASSLQGAGVDTQYF. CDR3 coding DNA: TGTGCCAGCAGCCTACAGGGGGCTGGTGTAGATACGCAGTATTTT.

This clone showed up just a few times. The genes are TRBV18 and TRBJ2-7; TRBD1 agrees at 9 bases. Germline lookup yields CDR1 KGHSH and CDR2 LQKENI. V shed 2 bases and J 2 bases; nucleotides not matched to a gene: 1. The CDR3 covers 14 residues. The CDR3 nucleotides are TGTGCCAGCTCACCAGGGACAGGGACCTACGAGCAGTACTTC. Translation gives CASSPGTGTYEQYF. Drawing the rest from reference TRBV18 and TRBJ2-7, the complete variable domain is NAGVMQNPRHLVRRRGQEARLRCSPMKGHSHVYWYRQLPEEGLKFMVYLQKENIIDESGMPKERFSAEFPKEGPSILRIQQVVRGDSAAYFCASSPGTGTYEQYFGPGTRLTVT.

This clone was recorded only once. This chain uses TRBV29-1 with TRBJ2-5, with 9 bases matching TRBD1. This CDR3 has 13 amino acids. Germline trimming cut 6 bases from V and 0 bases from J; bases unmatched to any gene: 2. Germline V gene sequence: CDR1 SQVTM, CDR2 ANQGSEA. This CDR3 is CSVDRGDQETQYF. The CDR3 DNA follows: TGCAGCGTGGACAGGGGAGACCAAGAGACCCAGTACTTC.

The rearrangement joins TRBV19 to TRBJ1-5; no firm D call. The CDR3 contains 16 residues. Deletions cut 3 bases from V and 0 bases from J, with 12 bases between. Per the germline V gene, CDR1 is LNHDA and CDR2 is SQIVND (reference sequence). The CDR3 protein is CASSIREWGSNQPQHF. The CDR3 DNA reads TGTGCCAGTAGTATTCGGGAATGGGGTAGCAATCAGCCCCAGCATTTT.

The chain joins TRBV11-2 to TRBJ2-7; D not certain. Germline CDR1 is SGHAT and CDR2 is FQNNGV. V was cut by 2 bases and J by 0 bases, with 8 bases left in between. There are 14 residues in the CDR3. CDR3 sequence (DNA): TGTGCCAGCAGCTTAACGAAGAGCTCCTACGAGCAGTACTTC. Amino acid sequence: CASSLTKSSYEQYF.

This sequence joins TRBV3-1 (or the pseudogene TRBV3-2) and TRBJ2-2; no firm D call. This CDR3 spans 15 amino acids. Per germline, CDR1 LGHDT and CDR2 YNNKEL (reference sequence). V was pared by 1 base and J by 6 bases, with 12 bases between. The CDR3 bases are TGTGCCAGCAGCCAAGTCCTGTTAGGTTCCGGGGAGCTGTTTTTT. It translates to CASSQVLLGSGELFF.

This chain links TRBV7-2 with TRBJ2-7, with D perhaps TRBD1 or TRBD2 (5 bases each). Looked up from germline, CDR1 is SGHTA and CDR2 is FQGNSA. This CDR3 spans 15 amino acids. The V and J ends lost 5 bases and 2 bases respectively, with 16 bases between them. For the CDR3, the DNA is TGTGCCAGCAGCCTAATCGGCGAGGGGCCCTACGAGCAGTACTTC. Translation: CASSLIGEGPYEQYF.

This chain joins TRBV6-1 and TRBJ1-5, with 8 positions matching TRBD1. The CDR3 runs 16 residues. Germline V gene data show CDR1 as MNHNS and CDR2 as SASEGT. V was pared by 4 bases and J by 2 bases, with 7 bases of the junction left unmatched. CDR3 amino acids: CASSGTGFFGNQPQHF. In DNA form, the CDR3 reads TGTGCCAGCAGTGGGACAGGGTTTTTCGGCAATCAGCCCCAGCATTTT.

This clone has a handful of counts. The CDR3 sequence: CASSVESGGRGETQYF. CDR3 nucleotides: TGTGCCAGCAGCGTAGAGAGCGGGGGGAGGGGAGAGACCCAGTACTTC. The J gene is TRBJ2-5, the V gene TRBV9; 9 positions agree with TRBD2. The V gene's germline CDR1 is SGDLS and CDR2 YYNGEE. V was pared by 0 bases and J by 4 bases, with 7 bases of the junction left unmatched. CDR3 length: 16 residues.